These T cell receptor beta chains were read from a single sample in a study of shared clonotypes between healthy human individuals. Profiled with immunoSEQ multiplex PCR; TCRdb holds only in-frame clones, not every one. The table includes 2 million to 3 million clones, 93% detected once. Sequencing used naive CD4+ T cells from PBMCs. The receptor source for this set is a man between 18 and 35 years old in good health. Some clones in this sample may be carry-over from other donors' samples. CDR3s include the opening cysteine and the closing phenylalanine or tryptophan. The D gene is left open where the match is weak. Some rows mark clone size as missing; the rest say once, few, many or name a class of expanded clone.

.	.	TRBV19	TRBJ2-3	CASSIDVPRTYPGYTQYF	TGTGCCAGTAGTATAGATGTTCCGCGGACTTATCCAGGGTATACGCAGTATTTT
.	.	TRBV18	TRBJ1-3	CASSPPDNSGNTIYF	TGTGCCAGCTCACCACCGGACAACTCTGGAAACACCATATATTTT
.	.	TRBV5-1	TRBJ2-3	CASSDNKDTQYF	TGCGCCAGCAGCGACAATAAAGATACGCAGTATTTT
TRBD2	.	TRBV11-2	TRBJ2-1	CASSSLKLAGGIGGQFF	TGTGCCAGCAGCTCGCTTAAACTAGCGGGAGGGATTGGAGGGCAGTTCTTC
.	.	TRBV7-9	TRBJ1-2	CASSPTERYGYTF	TGTGCCAGCAGCCCTACTGAGCGCTATGGCTACACCTTC
.	.	TRBV4-2	TRBJ1-2	CASSQAAGTNHGYTF	TGTGCCAGCAGCCAAGCTGCAGGGACTAACCATGGCTACACCTTC
.	.	TRBV6-1	TRBJ1-1	CASSNRGDTEAFF	TGTGCCAGCAGCAACCGGGGGGACACTGAAGCTTTCTTT
TRBD1	.	TRBV4-2	TRBJ2-7	CASSQGGLSGQGFYEQYF	TGTGCCAGCAGCCAAGGCGGTCTCTCGGGACAGGGCTTCTACGAGCAGTACTTC
.	once	TRBV5-5	TRBJ2-2	CASSLRVGELFF	TGTGCCAGCAGCTTGAGAGTGGGGGAGCTGTTTTTT
.	.	TRBV5-1	TRBJ1-1	CASSLGSGPHSEAFF	TGCGCCAGCAGCTTGGGTTCAGGTCCCCACTCTGAAGCTTTCTTT
.	once	TRBV6-6	TRBJ2-7	CASSPGQPYEQYF	TGTGCCAGCAGCCCAGGACAGCCCTACGAGCAGTACTTC
.	.	TRBV5-1	TRBJ2-5	CASSLGQTPETQYF	TGCGCCAGCAGCTTGGGACAGACCCCAGAGACCCAGTACTTC
.	.	TRBV12-2	TRBJ2-7	CASRPRGRDKTYEQYF	TGTGCAAGTCGCCCCAGAGGTCGCGACAAGACCTACGAGCAGTACTTC
.	.	TRBV4-1	TRBJ2-1	CASSQGQLSSYNEQFF	TGCGCCAGCAGCCAAGGACAGCTGAGCTCCTACAATGAGCAGTTCTTC
TRBD1	.	TRBV7-9	TRBJ2-2	CASSSGQAANTGELFF	TGTGCCAGCAGTTCGGGACAGGCTGCGAACACCGGGGAGCTGTTTTTT
.	.	TRBV5-6	TRBJ1-6	CASSLGQIPSPLHF	TGTGCCAGCAGCTTGGGACAGATCCCTTCACCCCTCCACTTT
.	.	TRBV2	TRBJ1-2	CASRLEGVGGYTF	TGTGCCAGCAGGCTTGAGGGGGTTGGAGGCTACACCTTC
TRBD2	.	TRBV7-3	TRBJ2-2	CASSPGLGSTGELFF	TGTGCCAGCAGCCCCGGACTAGGAAGTACCGGGGAGCTGTTTTTT
TRBD2	.	TRBV5-1	TRBJ2-5	CASSLAASGGEQYF	TGCGCCAGCAGCTTGGCGGCTAGCGGGGGGGAGCAGTACTTC
.	.	TRBV15	TRBJ1-1	CATSRGRGAGKAFF	TGTGCCACCAGCAGAGGTAGGGGAGCGGGCAAAGCTTTCTTT
.	few	TRBV5-4	TRBJ1-1	CASSLELRVNTEAFF	TGTGCCAGCAGCTTGGAATTGCGGGTGAACACTGAAGCTTTCTTT
TRBD2	.	TRBV6-5	TRBJ2-7	CASSRTSGRAHEQYF	TGTGCCAGCAGTCGGACTAGCGGGAGGGCCCACGAGCAGTACTTC
TRBD1	.	TRBV18	TRBJ1-2	CASSRAGQGNYGYTF	TGTGCCAGCTCACGAGCGGGACAGGGAAACTATGGCTACACCTTC
.	.	TRBV30	TRBJ1-2	CARHWGGGYTF	TGTGCCCGACATTGGGGGGGAGGCTACACCTTC
TRBD2	.	TRBV11-3	TRBJ2-3	CASSNGGSQAQYF	TGTGCCAGCAGCAACGGGGGGTCGCAGGCGCAGTATTTT
.	once	TRBV2	TRBJ2-4	CASHTGGIQYF	TGTGCCAGCCATACAGGAGGCATTCAGTACTTC
TRBD2	.	TRBV6-5	TRBJ2-7	CATVTPAGTREQYF	TGTGCCACCGTGACGCCGGCCGGGACTAGGGAGCAGTACTTC
TRBD1	.	TRBV18	TRBJ2-7	CASTHGTDTYEQYF	TGTGCCAGCACACATGGGACAGATACCTACGAGCAGTACTTC
.	.	TRBV4-1	TRBJ2-7	CASSLRGGNYEQYF	TGCGCCAGCAGCCTTAGAGGAGGGAACTACGAGCAGTACTTC
TRBD2	.	TRBV6-4	TRBJ2-3	CASSPLAGESDTQYF	TGTGCCAGCAGCCCACTAGCGGGAGAGTCAGATACGCAGTATTTT
TRBD2	.	TRBV5-1	TRBJ2-7	CASSFGLALSYEQYF	TGCGCCAGCAGCTTTGGACTAGCCCTCTCCTACGAGCAGTACTTC
TRBD1	once	TRBV27	TRBJ1-1	CASSPRDRGLATEAFF	TGTGCCAGCAGTCCCCGAGACAGGGGTTTGGCCACTGAAGCTTTCTTT
.	.	TRBV2	TRBJ1-2	CASENRRAGGYTF	TGTGCCAGCGAGAATAGGAGGGCTGGTGGCTACACCTTC
TRBD2	.	TRBV7-9	TRBJ2-7	CASSFGLAGRYEQYF	TGTGCCAGCAGCTTTGGACTAGCGGGCCGCTACGAGCAGTACTTC
TRBD1	.	TRBV10-3	TRBJ2-7	CAIRVQDRQGSYEQYF	TGTGCCATCAGAGTTCAAGACAGACAGGGGTCCTACGAGCAGTACTTC
TRBD1	.	TRBV7-9	TRBJ2-1	CASSLAGRQGPYNEQFF	TGTGCCAGCAGCTTAGCGGGGCGACAGGGGCCCTACAATGAGCAGTTCTTC
.	.	TRBV29-1	TRBJ2-5	CSVEAPGAETQYF	TGCAGCGTTGAAGCCCCGGGGGCAGAGACCCAGTACTTC
TRBD1	.	TRBV6-5	TRBJ2-7	CASSYRAKTGGAYF	TGTGCCAGCAGTTACCGAGCTAAAACAGGGGGCGCTTACTTC
.	.	TRBV5-1	TRBJ2-7	CASSLEQGYEQYF	TGCGCCAGCAGCTTGGAACAGGGCTACGAGCAGTACTTC
TRBD1	.	TRBV28	TRBJ2-7	CASSPPTGVGHEQYF	TGTGCCAGCAGTCCCCCGACAGGGGTGGGACACGAGCAGTACTTC
TRBD1	.	TRBV18	TRBJ2-5	CASSPGQGVAETQYF	TGTGCCAGCTCACCCGGACAGGGCGTTGCGGAGACCCAGTACTTC
TRBD2	.	TRBV5-1	TRBJ2-7	CASSLGSSGGSYEQYF	TGCGCCAGCAGCTTGGGCTCTAGCGGGGGATCCTACGAGCAGTACTTC
.	.	TRBV5-3	TRBJ1-1	CARSFRRGTEAFF	TGTGCCAGAAGCTTTCGTCGTGGGACTGAAGCTTTCTTT
TRBD1	.	TRBV27	TRBJ1-2	CASSSRPGTGTHNYGYTF	TGTGCCAGCAGTTCTCGTCCCGGGACAGGGACCCATAACTATGGCTACACCTTC
.	.	TRBV11-1	TRBJ1-1	CASSLEIWGTEAFF	TGTGCCAGCAGCTTAGAAATCTGGGGAACTGAAGCTTTCTTT
.	.	TRBV4-1	TRBJ2-7	CASSPRAGGEYF	TGCGCCAGCAGCCCAAGGGCCGGGGGCGAGTACTTC
TRBD1	.	TRBV19	TRBJ1-4	CASSHGQAVFF	TGTGCCAGCTCCCATGGACAGGCGGTGTTTTTT
TRBD2	.	TRBV23-1	TRBJ2-2	CASSHRLAGPGTGELFF	TGCGCCAGCAGTCACAGACTAGCGGGACCTGGCACCGGGGAGCTGTTTTTT
.	once	TRBV5-1	TRBJ2-1	CASSLLGGNEQFF	TGCGCCAGCAGCTTGCTGGGTGGGAATGAGCAGTTCTTC